The sequence of this TCR beta chain was determined in a study of kidney transplant recipient with SARS-CoV-2 infection (dated by TCRdb to 2020 to 2023). This clonotype was recorded many times. It has no known antigen specificity. It is unclear where the CDR3 begins or ends on the DNA, so no DNA is shown, and the CDR3 is as TCRdb lists it. Measured from the cysteine to the phenylalanine, the CDR3 is 19 residues long. This specimen's time point label, interpreted: pre-pandemic baseline sample and day 111 after first positive SARS-CoV-2 test. TCRdb names Illumina MiSeq as the instrument used. The peripheral T cell repertoire was profiled for human TCRbeta genes. The published analysis was carried out like this. Beta-binomial modelling was applied to test for differential clonotype abundance so that variability over time was accounted for. Expanded clonotypes were checked against the ImmuneCODE reference database of SARS-CoV-2-associated TCRs and mapped to regions of the viral genome. Additional repertoire analyses examined TRBV gene usage, CDR3 length, CDR3 amino acid overlap between time points, distributions of clonotype abundance, and Jaccard similarity. The raw public reads went through TCRdb reprocessing: fastp at Q25, MiXCR clone calling, in-frame beta chains kept. Under each unique CDR3 protein, matching rows form one entry showing the most common genes and DNA. None of the V and J calls come from the authors' own analysis; TCRdb made them. The sample table lists approximately 250,000 distinct CDR3 sequences, around 26% of them with a count of one. The ten largest clones take up under 9.5% of the sample.

The receptor was derived from a male patient in his thirties who had COVID-19 and was a kidney transplant recipient. Some T cells may be donor cells from the graft after a transplant. The material sequenced was a blood sample, taken at baseline and on day 111 from a kidney transplant recipient. This chain joins TRBV7-5 to TRBJ1-2. TRBV7-5 corresponds to a pseudogene. CDR3 protein: CISVPENRDEVGKTYGYTF.